This TCR beta chain appears in the sequencing data of a study of blood T cell repertoires in COVID-19. Study information: Sites in the United States, Italy and Spain provided acute and convalescent COVID-19 samples. In each case, the material was cDNA or gDNA derived from T cells, B-cell-depleted T cells, or PBMCs.

As handled by the study authors: Reference gene primer amplification gave estimated nucleated cell counts. Here immunoSEQ multiplex PCR was the method, and the copy in TCRdb shows in-frame clones only, minus some. V, J and clone size reflect that table, while D and trimming were determined from the DNA. The table shows around 88,000 clones, with approximately 84% occurring only once. The CDR3 sequence is 17 residues long. Germline values: CDR1 KGHSH, CDR2 LQKENI. Germline trimming cut 0 bases from V and 7 bases from J; bases unmatched to any gene: 7. The sequencing sample was made of peripheral blood. This clonotype was obtained from a man in his sixties with acute or convalescent COVID-19. J is TRBJ2-1 and V is TRBV18, with TRBD2 matching over 12 bases. Here the CDR3 reads CASSPPRLAGAGNEQFF. The CDR3 DNA reads as TGTGCCAGCTCACCACCAAGACTAGCGGGAGCGGGAAATGAGCAGTTCTTC.